Following are 20 T cell receptor beta chains from one sample sequenced in a study of T cells after yellow fever vaccination. TCRdb independently ran MiXCR on the 5' RACE reads; one entry per CDR3 protein. The table has a few hundred thousand distinct CDR3 sequences, approximately 3.8% seen once. Specimen: PBMCs, collected 15 days after the yellow fever booster vaccination. These receptors all come from a man aged 18 to 29 who received the YFV17D yellow fever vaccine.

This clonotype has ten or more counts. This chain links TRBV5-1 with TRBJ2-1, with a weak D call TRBD2 (6 bases). This CDR3 spans 14 amino acids. CDR1 and CDR2 from the germline V gene are SGHRS and YFSETQ. V shed 6 bases and J shed 2 bases, with 12 bases lying between them. CDR3 sequence reads: CASKTGTAYNEQFF. CDR3 coding DNA: TGCGCCAGCAAGACCGGGACTGCCTACAATGAGCAGTTCTTC. The variable domain in full, with the rest retrieved from reference TRBV5-1 and TRBJ2-1, is KAGVTQTPRYLIKTRGQQVTLSCSPISGHRSVSWYQQTPGQGLQFLFEYFSETQRNKGNFPGRFSGRQFSNSRSEMNVSTLELGDSALYLCASKTGTAYNEQFFGPGTRLTVL.

The chain has TRBV20-1 and TRBJ2-7; TRBD2 matches at 12 bases. V was pared by 2 bases and J by 3 bases, with 5 bases of the junction left unmatched. This CDR3 spans 15 amino acids. From germline, CDR1 is DFQATT and CDR2 SNEGSKA (reference sequence). The CDR3 loop is CSARRLAGGHYEQYV. The CDR3 DNA reads TGCAGTGCTAGACGTCTAGCGGGGGGGCACTACGAGCAGTACGTC.

This clonotype was detected many times. This sequence joins TRBV2 and TRBJ2-5; 10 positions agree with TRBD1. Germline CDR1 reads SNHLY; CDR2 reads FYNNEI. Trimming removed 4 bases from V and 5 bases from J; junction bases left unmatched: 13. The CDR3 is 17 residues long. CDR3 in DNA: TGTGCCAGCAGTGGACGGGATTCCGGGACAGGGGAGGAGACCCAGTACTTC. It translates to CASSGRDSGTGEETQYF.

There are many counts of this clonotype. The V and J genes are TRBV9 and TRBJ1-6, with TRBD1 identical over 11 bases. This CDR3 has 15 amino acids. The germline gives CDR1 SGDLS, CDR2 YYNGEE. Trimming cost V 4 bases and J 7 bases; bases outside gene matches: 4. DNA of the CDR3: TGTGCCAGCAGCCCCTGGACAGGGGGCAATTCACCCCTCCACTTT. Residues: CASSPWTGGNSPLHF. The variable domain in full, with the rest retrieved from reference TRBV9 and TRBJ1-6, is DSGVTQTPKHLITATGQRVTLRCSPRSGDLSVYWYQQSLDQGLQFLIQYYNGEERAKGNILERFSAQQFPDLHSELNLSSLELGDSALYFCASSPWTGGNSPLHFGNGTRLTVT.

The chain joins TRBV4-3 to TRBJ2-7, with 8 bases identical to TRBD2. The CDR3 totals 13 residues. V was pared by 4 bases and J by 4 bases, with 3 bases of the junction left unmatched. Germline lookup yields CDR1 LGHNA and CDR2 YSLEER. The CDR3 region is CASSPGREYEQYF. The CDR3 nucleotides are TGCGCCAGCAGCCCCGGGAGGGAATACGAGCAGTACTTC.

This clonotype turned up a few times. The chain employs TRBV20-1 and TRBJ2-1, with 10 bases that match TRBD1. CDR3 size: 15 residues. Germline V lookup: CDR1 DFQATT, CDR2 SNEGSKA (reference sequence). V was pared by 6 bases and J by 0 bases, with 5 bases of the junction left unmatched. The CDR3 region is CSAPDRGGSYNEQFF. The DNA of the CDR3 is TGCAGTGCCCCGGACAGGGGGGGCTCCTACAATGAGCAGTTCTTC.

This clonotype was counted at least ten times. In DNA form, the CDR3 reads TGTGCCAGCATTCGGGACAGCAATCAGCCCCAGCATTTT. It encodes CASIRDSNQPQHF. This chain connects TRBV2 to TRBJ1-5, with a possible D match to TRBD1 (5 bases). V was pared by 7 bases and J by 1 base, with 8 bases between. The germline gives CDR1 SNHLY, CDR2 FYNNEI. The CDR3 covers 13 residues. The whole variable domain, remainder taken from reference TRBV2 and TRBJ1-5, is EPEVTQTPSHQVTQMGQEVILRCVPISNHLYFYWYRQILGQKVEFLVSFYNNEISEKSEIFDDQFSVERPDGSNFTLKIRSTKLEDSAMYFCASIRDSNQPQHFGDGTRLSIL.

This clonotype was seen only a few times. The CDR3 loop reads CASSQAHTSPDTQYF. CDR3 bases: TGCGCCAGCAGCCAAGCACACACTAGCCCAGATACGCAGTATTTT. The chain has TRBV4-3 and TRBJ2-3, with D perhaps matching TRBD2 (6 bases). Germline-derived CDR1 and CDR2 are LGHNA and YSLEER. V was pared by 1 base and J by 4 bases, with 12 bases between. This CDR3 contains 15 residues.

This clonotype came up many times. V is TRBV15 and J is TRBJ2-3, with 7 bases aligning to TRBD2. The trim removed 4 bases at V and 1 base at J, leaving 2 bases unmatched. The CDR3 loop spans 14 amino acids. CDR1 is LNHNV and CDR2 is YYDKDF in the germline V gene (reference sequence). The CDR3 reads CATSNRGGTDTQYF. The CDR3 DNA is TGTGCCACCAGCAACCGGGGGGGCACAGATACGCAGTATTTT. Looking up the rest from reference TRBV15 and TRBJ2-3 gives the full variable domain: DAMVIQNPRYQVTQFGKPVTLSCSQTLNHNVMYWYQQKSSQAPKLLFHYYDKDFNNEADTPDNFQSRRPNTSFCFLDIRSPGLGDTAMYLCATSNRGGTDTQYFGPGTRLTVL.

This clonotype was counted ten times or more. V gene TRBV5-4 combines with J gene TRBJ2-2; 10 bases agree with TRBD1. V lost 4 bases and J lost 4; bases outside the gene matches: 4. CDR1 is SGHNT and CDR2 is YYREEE in the germline V gene (reference sequence). The CDR3 is 15 residues long. CDR3 DNA sequence: TGTGCCAGCAGCCTCCGGGACAGGGGCACCGGGGAGCTGTTTTTT. It is translated as CASSLRDRGTGELFF.

This clonotype was recorded at least ten times. This chain uses TRBV6-2 or TRBV6-3 with TRBJ1-5, with no clear D. The CDR3 covers 14 residues. The V end lost 5 bases, the J end lost 6 bases, and 14 bases lay between the germline ends. Germline V CDR1 and CDR2: MNHEY, SVGEGT. CDR3 DNA: TGTGCCAGCAGTCCCGTGGATACAATTCAGCCCCAGCATTTT. It codes for CASSPVDTIQPQHF.

The sample holds many counts of this clonotype. The chain combines TRBV15 with TRBJ1-2; weak D call: TRBD1 (6 bases). Trimming shortened V by 5 bases and J by 2 bases, and 15 bases separated the two germline ends. Germline CDR1 and CDR2: LNHNV and YYDKDF (reference sequence). The CDR3 contains 15 residues. Written as DNA, the CDR3 is TGTGCCACCAGCCCTCAGTCAGGGGCAAACTATGGCTACACCTTC. This encodes CATSPQSGANYGYTF.

Ten or more counts support this clonotype. This sequence joins TRBV6-1 and TRBJ1-2; weak D call: TRBD1 (6 bases). CDR1 is MNHNS and CDR2 is SASEGT in the germline V gene. The CDR3 consists of 14 residues. V lost 6 bases, J lost 7 bases, and 18 bases lay in between. The CDR3 region is CASREFTGTGGYTF. The DNA of the CDR3 is TGTGCCAGCAGAGAATTCACAGGGACCGGTGGCTACACCTTC.

This clonotype appeared many times. The chain links TRBV5-1 to TRBJ2-1; the D gene is possibly TRBD2 (6 bases). Trimming took off 10 bases at V and 5 bases at J, with 16 bases between the two ends. Germline V CDR1 and CDR2: SGHRS, YFSETQ. This CDR3 comprises 13 residues. Written as DNA, the CDR3 is TGCGCCGGCCGGCGGGGCCCTGACAATGAGCAGTTCTTC. Protein product: CAGRRGPDNEQFF. Full variable domain (remainder filled in from reference TRBV5-1 and TRBJ2-1): KAGVTQTPRYLIKTRGQQVTLSCSPISGHRSVSWYQQTPGQGLQFLFEYFSETQRNKGNFPGRFSGRQFSNSRSEMNVSTLELGDSALYLCAGRRGPDNEQFFGPGTRLTVL.

This clonotype was seen ten or more times. The chain combines TRBV7-7 with TRBJ2-1; D remains ambiguous. Germline V CDR1 and CDR2: SSHAT, FNYEAQ (reference sequence). Trimming removed 2 bases at V and 8 bases at J, with 7 bases between. The CDR3 has 12 residues. The DNA for the CDR3 is TGTGCCAGCAGCTTATCTAAGCATGAGCAGTTCTTC. Translation gives CASSLSKHEQFF.

This clonotype came up many times. The J gene is TRBJ2-7, the V gene TRBV7-3, with D unresolved. Germline V gives CDR1 SGHTA, CDR2 FQGTGA. V dropped 5 bases and J dropped 0 bases, with 11 bases sitting between them. This CDR3 has 14 amino acids. The DNA for the CDR3 is TGTGCCAGCAGCCCGAGAGACGGCTCCTACGAGCAGTACTTC. This translates into CASSPRDGSYEQYF.

This clonotype showed up many times. The rearrangement uses TRBV5-5 and TRBJ2-5; 11 bases fit TRBD2. This CDR3 has 16 amino acids. V lost 0 bases and J lost 5; bases outside the gene matches: 6. Germline V gene lookup returns CDR1 SGHKS and CDR2 YYEKEE (reference sequence). CDR3: CASSLEVAGGRETQYF. The CDR3 bases are TGTGCCAGCAGCTTGGAAGTAGCGGGGGGGCGCGAGACCCAGTACTTC. Filled out from reference TRBV5-5 and TRBJ2-5, the complete variable domain reads DAGVTQSPTHLIKTRGQQVTLRCSPISGHKSVSWYQQVLGQGPQFIFQYYEKEERGRGNFPDRFSARQFPNYSSELNVNALLLGDSALYLCASSLEVAGGRETQYFGPGTRLLVL.

In its sample, this clonotype was seen many times. The chain joins TRBV12-3 or TRBV12-4 to TRBJ2-7; D is unresolved. The CDR3 extends over 14 amino acids. Trimming took off 3 bases at V and 6 bases at J, with 15 bases between the two ends. CDR3: CASSFRSGISEQYF. The CDR3 DNA reads as TGTGCCAGCAGTTTCCGGTCCGGTATCTCCGAGCAGTACTTC.

This clonotype was recorded at least ten times. The chain uses TRBV10-3 and TRBJ2-7; D is uncertain. This CDR3 region has 13 residues. V lost 2 bases and J lost 2, with 7 bases in between. The germline CDR1 and CDR2 sequences are ENHRY and SYGVKD. CDR3 DNA sequence: TGTGCCATCAGTGAGGACGGAGCCTACGAGCAGTACGTC. Its translation is CAISEDGAYEQYV.

This clonotype was observed a few times. V usage is TRBV5-6 and J usage is TRBJ2-4, with TRBD1 matching 7 bases. The CDR3 totals 14 residues. The V gene's germline CDR1 is SGHDT and CDR2 YYEEEE. V lost 7 bases and J lost 1; bases outside the gene matches: 5. The CDR3 DNA sequence: TGTGCCAGCGGGACAGAATCGGCCAAAAACATTCAGTACTTC. The encoded protein is CASGTESAKNIQYF.